The rows below give T cell receptor beta chains drawn from one sample of a study of shared clonotypes between healthy human individuals. The assay was immunoSEQ multiplex PCR, and TCRdb's table has in-frame clones only and misses some. This table has around 2.5 million clones, 93% appearing once. Material for sequencing was naive CD4+ T cells from PBMCs. The origin of the receptors is a man younger than 30 in good health. Some clones in this sample may be carry-over from other donors' samples. Each CDR3 is given with its conserved first and last residue. D genes are given only for firm matches. A row's size may be missing; if present it is once, few, many or a size class.

d_call: TRBD2
v_call: TRBV4-1
clone_size: -
j_call: TRBJ2-2
cdr3_aa: CASSGRRTSDTGELFF
cdr3_nt: TGCGCCAGCAGCGGTAGAAGGACTAGCGACACCGGGGAGCTGTTTTTT

d_call: TRBD2
v_call: TRBV5-1
clone_size: -
j_call: TRBJ2-1
cdr3_aa: CASSFVGGSYNEQFF
cdr3_nt: TGCGCCAGCAGCTTTGTGGGAGGGTCCTACAATGAGCAGTTCTTC

d_call: TRBD2
v_call: TRBV5-1
clone_size: -
j_call: TRBJ2-7
cdr3_aa: CASSLARLAGVHSYEQYF
cdr3_nt: TGCGCCAGCAGCTTGGCCAGACTAGCGGGAGTCCACTCCTACGAGCAGTACTTC

d_call: -
v_call: TRBV5-1
clone_size: once
j_call: TRBJ2-5
cdr3_aa: CASSLTAEQETQYF
cdr3_nt: TGCGCCAGCAGCTTGACCGCGGAACAAGAGACCCAGTACTTC

d_call: TRBD2
v_call: TRBV5-5
clone_size: -
j_call: TRBJ2-5
cdr3_aa: CASSLGGLGETQYF
cdr3_nt: TGTGCCAGCAGCTTGGGCGGACTAGGAGAGACCCAGTACTTC

d_call: -
v_call: TRBV6-6
clone_size: -
j_call: TRBJ1-1
cdr3_aa: CASRLGPLNTEAFF
cdr3_nt: TGTGCCAGCAGACTAGGACCTTTGAACACTGAAGCTTTCTTT

d_call: -
v_call: TRBV7-3
clone_size: -
j_call: TRBJ2-3
cdr3_aa: CASSLLNTDTQYF
cdr3_nt: TGTGCCAGCAGCCTACTTAACACAGATACGCAGTATTTT

d_call: -
v_call: TRBV2
clone_size: -
j_call: TRBJ1-4
cdr3_aa: CASRDYGQLFNEKLFF
cdr3_nt: TGTGCCAGCAGGGACTACGGACAGCTGTTTAATGAAAAACTGTTTTTT

d_call: TRBD1
v_call: TRBV10-3
clone_size: once
j_call: TRBJ2-3
cdr3_aa: CAISEDRGRTDTQYF
cdr3_nt: TGTGCCATCAGTGAGGACAGGGGACGCACAGATACGCAGTATTTT

d_call: TRBD1
v_call: TRBV4-2
clone_size: -
j_call: TRBJ1-6
cdr3_aa: CASSPARTGYNSPLHF
cdr3_nt: TGTGCCAGCAGCCCGGCGCGGACAGGCTATAATTCACCCCTCCACTTT

d_call: TRBD1
v_call: TRBV4-1
clone_size: -
j_call: TRBJ1-2
cdr3_aa: CASSQPARDRGLNGYTF
cdr3_nt: TGCGCCAGCAGCCAACCCGCCCGGGACAGGGGCCTAAATGGCTACACCTTC

d_call: TRBD2
v_call: TRBV4-2
clone_size: -
j_call: TRBJ2-7
cdr3_aa: CASSQETAGGLEQYF
cdr3_nt: TGTGCCAGCAGCCAAGAAACAGCGGGAGGGCTCGAGCAGTACTTC

d_call: -
v_call: TRBV5-8
clone_size: -
j_call: TRBJ1-4
cdr3_aa: CASSLAYEKLFF
cdr3_nt: TGTGCCAGCAGCTTGGCATACGAAAAACTGTTTTTT

d_call: TRBD1
v_call: TRBV25-1
clone_size: -
j_call: TRBJ2-7
cdr3_aa: CASSAPTGTYEQYF
cdr3_nt: TGTGCCAGCAGTGCCCCGACAGGGACCTACGAGCAGTACTTC

d_call: TRBD1
v_call: TRBV9
clone_size: -
j_call: TRBJ2-1
cdr3_aa: CASSVGQGAVYNEQFF
cdr3_nt: TGTGCCAGCAGCGTAGGGCAGGGGGCGGTCTACAATGAGCAGTTCTTC

d_call: TRBD2
v_call: TRBV18
clone_size: -
j_call: TRBJ2-2
cdr3_aa: CASSPQGLAGELFF
cdr3_nt: TGTGCCAGCTCACCGCAAGGACTAGCCGGGGAGCTGTTTTTT

d_call: TRBD2
v_call: TRBV18
clone_size: -
j_call: TRBJ2-7
cdr3_aa: CASSPGTSGTGAGEQYF
cdr3_nt: TGTGCCAGCTCACCCGGGACTAGCGGGACCGGAGCTGGCGAGCAGTACTTC

d_call: -
v_call: TRBV6-5
clone_size: -
j_call: TRBJ1-2
cdr3_aa: CATTGTSRGYTF
cdr3_nt: TGTGCCACCACCGGGACATCTAGGGGCTACACCTTC

d_call: TRBD2
v_call: TRBV27
clone_size: -
j_call: TRBJ2-1
cdr3_aa: CASSSPSSGSSYNEQFF
cdr3_nt: TGTGCCAGCAGTTCACCGTCTAGCGGGAGCTCCTACAATGAGCAGTTCTTC

d_call: -
v_call: TRBV5-6
clone_size: -
j_call: TRBJ2-1
cdr3_aa: CASGTSLLFF
cdr3_nt: TGTGCCAGCGGCACTAGCTTGCTTTTCTTC

d_call: -
v_call: TRBV29-1
clone_size: -
j_call: TRBJ2-3
cdr3_aa: CSVALRYTDTQYF
cdr3_nt: TGCAGCGTTGCGTTGCGGTACACAGATACGCAGTATTTT

d_call: TRBD2
v_call: TRBV15
clone_size: -
j_call: TRBJ2-3
cdr3_aa: CATSSLTGGGSDTQYF
cdr3_nt: TGTGCCACCAGCAGTCTCACGGGAGGCGGGTCAGATACGCAGTATTTT

d_call: TRBD1
v_call: TRBV5-4
clone_size: -
j_call: TRBJ1-1
cdr3_aa: CASSFPTGGITEAFF
cdr3_nt: TGTGCCAGCAGCTTTCCTACAGGGGGCATCACTGAAGCTTTCTTT

d_call: -
v_call: TRBV14
clone_size: -
j_call: TRBJ2-7
cdr3_aa: CASRPSGTYEQYF
cdr3_nt: TGTGCCAGCCGCCCGTCCGGAACCTACGAGCAGTACTTC

d_call: -
v_call: TRBV5-1
clone_size: -
j_call: TRBJ2-1
cdr3_aa: CASSLSSTPQVGEQFF
cdr3_nt: TGCGCCAGCAGCCTCTCTAGCACCCCTCAAGTGGGTGAGCAGTTCTTC

d_call: -
v_call: TRBV29-1
clone_size: -
j_call: TRBJ2-7
cdr3_aa: CSVVGGTSYEQYF
cdr3_nt: TGCAGCGTTGTGGGGGGAACCTCCTACGAGCAGTACTTC

d_call: TRBD1
v_call: TRBV9
clone_size: -
j_call: TRBJ2-7
cdr3_aa: CASSRDRAYEQYF
cdr3_nt: TGTGCCAGCAGTCGGGACAGGGCTTACGAGCAGTACTTC

d_call: -
v_call: TRBV27
clone_size: -
j_call: TRBJ2-1
cdr3_aa: CASRSGHTSYNEQFF
cdr3_nt: TGTGCCAGCCGATCGGGACACACATCCTACAATGAGCAGTTCTTC

d_call: -
v_call: TRBV4-1
clone_size: -
j_call: TRBJ1-5
cdr3_aa: CASSQPRGPQHF
cdr3_nt: TGCGCCAGCAGCCAACCCCGCGGGCCCCAGCATTTT

d_call: -
v_call: TRBV14
clone_size: -
j_call: TRBJ1-2
cdr3_aa: CASSQDSIGRGGYTF
cdr3_nt: TGTGCCAGCAGCCAAGATTCGATAGGGAGGGGTGGCTACACCTTC

d_call: -
v_call: TRBV6-1
clone_size: once
j_call: TRBJ2-7
cdr3_aa: CASSGDRSSYEQYF
cdr3_nt: TGTGCCAGCAGCGGGGACCGGAGCTCCTACGAGCAGTACTTC

d_call: TRBD1
v_call: TRBV19
clone_size: once
j_call: TRBJ2-7
cdr3_aa: CASSNRGFSYEQYF
cdr3_nt: TGTGCCAGTAGTAACAGGGGTTTCTCCTACGAGCAGTACTTC

d_call: -
v_call: TRBV6-5
clone_size: -
j_call: TRBJ1-5
cdr3_aa: CASSSGGGGQPQHF
cdr3_nt: TGTGCCAGCAGCTCCGGAGGGGGGGGGCAGCCCCAGCATTTT

d_call: -
v_call: TRBV4-1
clone_size: once
j_call: TRBJ1-6
cdr3_aa: CASSQDRADSPLHF
cdr3_nt: TGCGCCAGCAGCCAAGACAGGGCCGATTCACCCCTCCACTTT

d_call: TRBD2
v_call: TRBV2
clone_size: -
j_call: TRBJ2-2
cdr3_aa: CASSPSGRPFLTGELFF
cdr3_nt: TGTGCCAGCAGTCCTAGCGGGAGGCCCTTTTTAACCGGGGAGCTGTTTTTT

d_call: -
v_call: TRBV28
clone_size: -
j_call: TRBJ2-3
cdr3_aa: CASSSPGTGTDTQYF
cdr3_nt: TGTGCCAGCAGTAGCCCCGGGACGGGGACAGATACGCAGTATTTT

d_call: -
v_call: TRBV7-6
clone_size: -
j_call: TRBJ2-1
cdr3_aa: CASSLGRNEQFF
cdr3_nt: TGTGCCAGCAGCTTAGGACGGAATGAGCAGTTCTTC